The clone carrying this T cell receptor (beta chain) came up a few times. The data derive from a study of blood T cell repertoires in COVID-19. Study information: Donors in the United States, Italy and Spain gave samples during acute or convalescent COVID-19. PBMCs, B-cell-depleted T cells, or T cells were the source of the cDNA or gDNA that made up the material.

V shed 4 bases and J 0 bases; nucleotides not matched to a gene: 10. Germline CDR1 MNHNS, CDR2 SASEGT. This CDR3 region has 18 residues. In the study's own analysis: The assay estimated nucleated cells by amplifying reference gene primers. Method: immunoSEQ multiplex PCR; TCRdb's copy keeps in-frame clones and lacks some. The V and J calls and clone size are taken from that table; D and trimming were inferred from the DNA. Of around 250,000 clones listed, nearly 85% are singletons. This receptor was identified in a human donor in a cohort sampled during active COVID-19. Input material: peripheral blood. The chain combines TRBV6-1 with TRBJ1-1; 11 positions agree with TRBD1. This CDR3 reads CASSARTGGYSVNTEAFF. The CDR3 bases are TGTGCCAGCAGTGCCCGGACAGGGGGCTACTCAGTGAACACTGAAGCTTTCTTT.